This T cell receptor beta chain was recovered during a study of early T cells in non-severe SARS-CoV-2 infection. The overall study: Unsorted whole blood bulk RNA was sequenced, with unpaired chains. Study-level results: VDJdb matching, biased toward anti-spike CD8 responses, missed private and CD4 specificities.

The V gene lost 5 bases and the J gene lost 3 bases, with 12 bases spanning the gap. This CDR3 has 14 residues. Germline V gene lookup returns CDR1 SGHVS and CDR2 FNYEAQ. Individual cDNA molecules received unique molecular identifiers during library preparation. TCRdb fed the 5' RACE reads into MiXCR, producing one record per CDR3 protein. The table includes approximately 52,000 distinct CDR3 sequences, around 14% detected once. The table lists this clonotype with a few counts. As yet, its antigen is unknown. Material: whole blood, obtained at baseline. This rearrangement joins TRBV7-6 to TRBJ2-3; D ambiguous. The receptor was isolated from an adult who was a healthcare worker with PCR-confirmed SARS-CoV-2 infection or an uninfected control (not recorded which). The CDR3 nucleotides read TGTGCCAGCAGCCCGTCTGGGCGAACAGATACGCAGTATTTT. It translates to CASSPSGRTDTQYF.